This T cell receptor (beta chain) was identified during a study of CXCR3 chemokines and chemotherapy response in bladder cancer. MiXCR, applied by TCRdb to the PCR reads, yields one record per CDR3 protein. The table includes several thousand distinct CDR3 sequences, roughly 23% detected once. After removal of 6 bases from V and 2 bases from J, the junction contained 7 bases not matched to a gene. The CDR3 is 16 amino acids. CDR1 is KGHDR and CDR2 is SFDVKD in the germline V gene. By share of the sample, this clonotype is medium-sized. V usage is TRBV24-1 and J usage is TRBJ2-3; 10 nucleotides align to TRBD2. The TCR comes from a human donor with bladder cancer that did not respond to neoadjuvant chemotherapy. Collection took place from a patient whose treatment included neoadjuvant chemotherapy. The CDR3 DNA follows: TGTGCCACCAGTCGGGGTAGCGGGGGGATCACAGATACGCAGTATTTT. Amino acid sequence: CATSRGSGGITDTQYF.